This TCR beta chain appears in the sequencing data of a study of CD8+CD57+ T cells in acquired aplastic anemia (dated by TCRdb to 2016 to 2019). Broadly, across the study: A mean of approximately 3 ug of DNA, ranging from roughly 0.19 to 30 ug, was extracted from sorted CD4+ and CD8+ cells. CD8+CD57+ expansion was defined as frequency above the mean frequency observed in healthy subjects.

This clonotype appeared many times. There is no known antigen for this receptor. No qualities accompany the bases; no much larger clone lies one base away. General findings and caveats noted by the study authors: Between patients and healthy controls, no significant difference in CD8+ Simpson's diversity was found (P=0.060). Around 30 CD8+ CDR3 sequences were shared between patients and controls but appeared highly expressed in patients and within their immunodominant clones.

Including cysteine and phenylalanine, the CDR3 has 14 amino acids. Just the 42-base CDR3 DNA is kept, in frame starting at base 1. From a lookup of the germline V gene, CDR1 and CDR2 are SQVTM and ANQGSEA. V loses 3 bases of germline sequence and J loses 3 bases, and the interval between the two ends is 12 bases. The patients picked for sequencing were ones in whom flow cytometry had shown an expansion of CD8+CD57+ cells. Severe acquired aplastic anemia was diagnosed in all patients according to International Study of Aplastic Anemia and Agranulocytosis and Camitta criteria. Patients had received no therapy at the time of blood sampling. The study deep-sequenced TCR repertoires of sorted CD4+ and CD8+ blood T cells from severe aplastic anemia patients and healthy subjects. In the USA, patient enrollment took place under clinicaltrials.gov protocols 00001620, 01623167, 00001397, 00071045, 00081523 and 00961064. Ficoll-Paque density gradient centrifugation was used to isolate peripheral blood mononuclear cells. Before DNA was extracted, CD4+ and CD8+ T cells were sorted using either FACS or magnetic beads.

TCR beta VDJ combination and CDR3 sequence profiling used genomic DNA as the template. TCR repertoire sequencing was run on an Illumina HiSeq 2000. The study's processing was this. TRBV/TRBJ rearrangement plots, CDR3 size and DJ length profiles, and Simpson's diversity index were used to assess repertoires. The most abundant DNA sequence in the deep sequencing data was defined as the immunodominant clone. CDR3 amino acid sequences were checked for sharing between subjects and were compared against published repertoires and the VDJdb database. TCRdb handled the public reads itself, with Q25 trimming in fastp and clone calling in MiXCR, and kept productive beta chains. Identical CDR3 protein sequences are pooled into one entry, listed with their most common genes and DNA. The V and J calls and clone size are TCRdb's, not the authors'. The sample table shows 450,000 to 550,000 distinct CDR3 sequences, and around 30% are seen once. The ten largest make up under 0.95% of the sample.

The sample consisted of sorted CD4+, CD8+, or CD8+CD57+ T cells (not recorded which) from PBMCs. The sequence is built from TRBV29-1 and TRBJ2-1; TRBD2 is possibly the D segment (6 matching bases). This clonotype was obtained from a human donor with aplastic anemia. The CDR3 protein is CSVEDGSHYNEQFF. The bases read TGCAGCGTTGAGGACGGGAGTCACTACAATGAGCAGTTCTTC.